The present TCR beta chain was sequenced within a study of Graves' ophthalmopathy and Graves' hyperthyroidism. For donors with ophthalmopathy, the disease showed moderate-to-severe activity, reached CAS ≥3 and NOSPECS ≥4, and had lasted under 3 months. Other autoimmune diseases, uncontrolled infections, pregnancy or lactation ruled patients out of participation. Amplification targeted the TCR beta CDR3 regions, with RNA transcripts as the source material. HTBI primers served in a first-round RT-PCR, which a second-round multiplex PCR followed. In TCRdb, the multiplex PCR reads were re-called with MiXCR into one record per CDR3 protein. The data hold about 480,000 distinct CDR3 sequences, with about an eighth observed a single time. Germline V lookup: CDR1 SNHLY, CDR2 FYNNEI. The CDR3 totals 15 residues. Deletions cut 7 bases from V and 0 bases from J, with 13 bases between.

The TCR originated in a woman in her 30s with Graves' ophthalmopathy. This chain uses TRBV2 with TRBJ1-5; D is perhaps TRBD1 (6 bases). Specimen: blood. This CDR3 is CASKGQPYSNQPQHF. As DNA, the CDR3 is TGTGCCAGCAAGGGACAACCGTATAGCAATCAGCCCCAGCATTTT.